This TCR beta chain was documented in a study of shared clonotypes between healthy human individuals. CDR3 length: 15 amino acids. Trimming shortened V by 0 bases and J by 4 bases, and 10 bases separated the two germline ends. The germline V gene has CDR1 SEHNR and CDR2 FQNEAQ (reference sequence). Clones were sequenced by immunoSEQ multiplex PCR, and TCRdb holds only the in-frame ones, with some missing. The sample yields under 2,500,000 clones, approximately 95% seen once. Study findings and constraints: For naive CD4 cells, around 5% of clonotypes were shared across a handful of donors. Larger richness was generally estimated for naive than memory subsets.

On this clone itself: Its specificity is not known. Other DNA variants within this sample encode the same CDR3.

The receptor was isolated from a young man in good health. What was sequenced was naive CD4+ T cells sorted from blood. Subset indicated: CD45RA+ positively selected. This chain uses TRBV7-9 with TRBJ2-1; D unclear. CDR3 protein: CASSLAVGSYNEQFF. The CDR3 DNA reads as TGTGCCAGCAGCTTAGCGGTGGGGTCTTACAATGAGCAGTTCTTC. The entire variable domain, with the rest obtained from reference TRBV7-9 and TRBJ2-1, is as follows: DTGVSQNPRHKITKRGQNVTFRCDPISEHNRLYWYRQTLGQGPEFLTYFQNEAQLEKSRLLSDRFSAERPKGSFSTLEIQRTEQGDSAMYLCASSLAVGSYNEQFFGPGTRLTVL.